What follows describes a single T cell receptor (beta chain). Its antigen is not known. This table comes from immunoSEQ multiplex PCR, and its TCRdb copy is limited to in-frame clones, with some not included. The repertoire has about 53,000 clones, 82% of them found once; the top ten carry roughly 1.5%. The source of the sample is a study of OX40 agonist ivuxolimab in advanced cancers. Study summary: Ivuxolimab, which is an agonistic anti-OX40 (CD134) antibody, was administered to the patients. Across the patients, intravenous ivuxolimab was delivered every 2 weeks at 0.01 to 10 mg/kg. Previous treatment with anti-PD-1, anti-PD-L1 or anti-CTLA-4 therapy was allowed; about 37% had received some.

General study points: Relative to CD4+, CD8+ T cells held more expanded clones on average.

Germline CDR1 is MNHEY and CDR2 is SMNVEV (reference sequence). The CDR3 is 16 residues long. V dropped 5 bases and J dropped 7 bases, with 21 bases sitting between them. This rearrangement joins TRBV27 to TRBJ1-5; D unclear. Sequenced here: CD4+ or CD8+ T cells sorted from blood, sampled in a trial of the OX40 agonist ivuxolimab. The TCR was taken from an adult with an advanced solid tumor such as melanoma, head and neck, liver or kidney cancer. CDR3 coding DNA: TGTGCCAGCAGTCGCAGCATGGGAGACCCATTCCAGCCCCAGCATTTT. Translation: CASSRSMGDPFQPQHF.